One sample yielded the 4 T cell receptor beta chains listed below, sequenced in a study of CD8+CD57+ T cells in acquired aplastic anemia. Patients chosen for sequencing had CD8+CD57+ cells that had expanded, as shown by flow cytometry. The study profiled TCR beta VDJ and CDR3 using genomic DNA as template. Using its own MiXCR run on the reads, TCRdb lists one record per CDR3 protein. Altogether about 270,000 distinct CDR3 sequences are present, approximately 82% being singletons, with the ten largest covering around 40%. Source material: sorted CD4+, CD8+, or CD8+CD57+ T cells (not recorded which) from PBMCs. All receptors come from a human donor with aplastic anemia.

The rearrangement uses TRBV29-1 and TRBJ2-7, with 9 bases that match TRBD1. Trimming removed 6 bases from V and 6 bases from J; junction bases left unmatched: 3. The CDR3 has 11 residues. Germline assignment: CDR1 SQVTM and CDR2 ANQGSEA. CDR3 bases: TGCAGCGTCTCGGACAGGGGCGAGCAGTACGTC. Residues: CSVSDRGEQYV.

The CDR3 protein is CASSIHLDYEQYF. The CDR3 DNA reads TGTGCCAGCAGCATACATCTGGACTACGAGCAGTACTTC. The V gene is TRBV11-1, the J gene TRBJ2-7; no clear D. CDR1 and CDR2 from the germline V gene are SGHAT and FQDESV (reference sequence). Trimming cost V 5 bases and J 3 bases, with 11 bases left between them. The CDR3 runs to 13 residues.

Concerning this clonotype: A read error may produce the germline difference seen at one junction end. This chain joins TRBV9 and TRBJ2-1; possible D gene TRBD2, 5 bases. This CDR3 comprises 12 residues. Per germline, CDR1 SGDLS and CDR2 YYNGEE. CDR3 nucleotide sequence: TGTGCCAGCAGCTTAGAGGGAAATGAGCAGTTTTTT. It codes for CASSLEGNEQFF.

In its sample, this clonotype was seen many times. The chain combines TRBV10-3 with TRBJ2-1; 10 bases align to TRBD2. The V gene end was trimmed by 0 bases and the J gene end by 4 bases; junction bases not matched to a gene: 6. CDR1 and CDR2 (germline): ENHRY, SYGVKD. The CDR3 length is 17 residues. CDR3 amino acids: CAISESSSGSLYNEQFF. CDR3 DNA sequence: TGTGCCATCAGTGAGTCCTCTAGCGGGAGTTTGTACAATGAGCAGTTCTTC.